The 20 T cell receptor beta chains below all came from one sample that was sequenced in a study of blood T cells in healthy people across ages. Combining a sample-barcoded 5' primer with a J-beta primer mix, a second PCR ran for about 6 to 12 cycles. TCRdb independently ran MiXCR on the 5' RACE reads; one entry per CDR3 protein. The sample has some 1,500,000 distinct CDR3 sequences; approximately 42% are singletons. Sample: blood. Receptors originate from a woman under 30 in good health.

The genes are TRBV4-1 and TRBJ2-7, with TRBD1 as a possible D gene (5 bases). CDR3 size: 16 residues. Trimming pared 3 bases from V and 0 bases from J, leaving 15 bases between. The germline V gene encodes CDR1 MGHRA and CDR2 YSYEKL. DNA of the CDR3: TGCGCCAGCAGCCAGACGGAACAGGCAAGCTCCTACGAGCAGTACTTC. Residues: CASSQTEQASSYEQYF.

The genes are TRBV7-2 and TRBJ2-3, with TRBD2 identical over 13 bases. The CDR3 is 16 amino acids. V gave up 5 bases and J gave up 6 bases; unmatched junction bases: 8. Germline V gene sequence: CDR1 SGHTA, CDR2 FQGNSA. The CDR3 reads CASSDWTSGSPDTQYF. The CDR3 nucleotides read TGTGCCAGCAGCGACTGGACTAGCGGGAGCCCCGATACGCAGTATTTT.

The V call is TRBV20-1, the J call TRBJ2-5; D remains unclear. The J call may be faulty, since TRBJ2-7 better matches the DNA end. The CDR3 spans 10 residues. The germline V gene encodes CDR1 DFQATT and CDR2 SNEGSKA (reference sequence). CDR3 amino acids: CSSRGYEQYF. The CDR3 nucleotides are TGCAGTTCCCGAGGTTACGAGCAGTACTTC.

Only a few counts were recorded for this clonotype. The V call is TRBV4-3, the J call TRBJ2-7; D not certain. The CDR3 runs to 16 residues. Trimming took off 4 bases at V and 3 bases at J, with 19 bases between the two ends. Per germline, CDR1 LGHNA and CDR2 YSLEER. DNA of the CDR3: TGCGCCAGCAGCCGGAATTGGAAGGCGTACAACTACGAGCAGTACTTC. Translation: CASSRNWKAYNYEQYF.

This rearrangement joins TRBV28 to TRBJ2-1; 12 bases are a match to TRBD1. This CDR3 contains 16 residues. The ends lost 5 bases at V and 9 bases at J; junction bases unmatched: 11. In germline, CDR1 is MDHEN, CDR2 SYDVKM. CDR3 DNA sequence: TGTGCCAGCAGTCCCCTTTCGGGACAGGGGGCGCGTGAGCAGTTCTTC. Translated: CASSPLSGQGAREQFF. Combining the CDR3 with reference TRBV28 and TRBJ2-1 gives the whole variable domain DVKVTQSSRYLVKRTGEKVFLECVQDMDHENMFWYRQDPGLGLRLIYFSYDVKMKEKGDIPEGYSVSREKKERFSLILESASTNQTSMYLCASSPLSGQGAREQFFGPGTRLTVL.

This chain joins TRBV6-6 and TRBJ1-6; D remains ambiguous. The CDR3 runs to 15 residues. V dropped 8 bases and J dropped 0 bases, with 11 bases sitting between them. Germline CDR1 and CDR2: MNHNY and SVGAGI (reference sequence). The CDR3 region is CASVWRDSYNSPLHF. The CDR3 region has the DNA TGTGCCAGCGTTTGGCGGGACTCCTATAATTCACCCCTCCACTTT.

V is TRBV20-1 and J is TRBJ2-2, with D possibly TRBD1 on 6 matching bases. From germline, CDR1 is DFQATT and CDR2 SNEGSKA (reference sequence). The CDR3 covers 15 residues. V was cut by 5 bases and J by 2 bases, with 15 bases left in between. Written as DNA, the CDR3 is TGCAGTGCTTCAATCACAGGGACCAACACCGGGGAGCTGTTTTTT. This gives the protein CSASITGTNTGELFF.

This clonotype was counted only a few times. The chain recombines TRBV4-1 with TRBJ2-2; D call uncertain. The CDR3 spans 15 residues. CDR1 is MGHRA and CDR2 is YSYEKL in the germline V gene. V shed 1 base and J shed 2 bases, with 8 bases lying between them. CDR3 region: CASSQVSENTGELFF. Here the CDR3 DNA reads TGCGCCAGCAGCCAAGTGTCAGAAAACACCGGGGAGCTGTTTTTT.

The sample holds a few counts of this clonotype. The V and J genes are TRBV7-9 and TRBJ2-1; D might be TRBD1 or TRBD2, each matching 5 bases. The CDR3 is 13 residues long. V gave up 3 bases and J gave up 6 bases, with 9 bases separating them. CDR1 and CDR2 (germline): SEHNR, FQNEAQ (reference sequence). The CDR3 here is CASSLPGTNEQFF. CDR3 nucleotides: TGTGCCAGCAGCTTGCCCGGGACCAATGAGCAGTTCTTC.

This clonotype was found many times. The J gene is TRBJ1-2, the V gene TRBV12-3 or TRBV12-4; TRBD1 agrees at 8 bases. The CDR3 runs to 14 residues. V shed 6 bases, J shed 1 base, and the junction held 4 bases outside the gene matches. In DNA form, the CDR3 reads TGTGCCAGCAGCCCAGGACAGGGTAACTATGGCTACACCTTC. Protein: CASSPGQGNYGYTF.

The gene calls are TRBV6-2 or TRBV6-3 and TRBJ2-3; unclear D gene. V was clipped by 2 bases and J by 0 bases, with 9 bases between them. The CDR3 is made up of 15 amino acids. Germline V gene lookup returns CDR1 MNHEY and CDR2 SVGEGT. This CDR3 is CASSYKSSSTDTQYF. CDR3 in DNA: TGTGCCAGCAGTTACAAATCCTCCAGCACAGATACGCAGTATTTT.

This clonotype was counted only a few times. The chain is built from TRBV9 and TRBJ1-2, with TRBD1 as a possible D gene (6 bases). Germline CDR1 is SGDLS and CDR2 is YYNGEE. CDR3 length: 13 amino acids. V was clipped by 5 bases and J by 3 bases, with 11 bases between them. The DNA of the CDR3 is TGTGCCAGCAGGGCAGGGGTGGACTATGGCTACACCTTC. This translates into CASRAGVDYGYTF.

The V gene is TRBV5-5, the J gene TRBJ1-4; 7 nucleotides match TRBD1. Germline CDR1 reads SGHKS; CDR2 reads YYEKEE (reference sequence). V was pared by 3 bases and J by 5 bases, with 10 bases of the junction left unmatched. The CDR3 spans 16 residues. The CDR3 sequence: CASSSTSRGRNEKLFF. The DNA of the CDR3 is TGTGCCAGCAGCTCAACGAGCAGGGGGAGAAATGAAAAACTGTTTTTT.

This clonotype was seen more than once but under ten times. V and J are TRBV4-3 and TRBJ1-2; D remains ambiguous. The germline V gene encodes CDR1 LGHNA and CDR2 YSLEER. This CDR3 has 16 amino acids. The V and J ends lost 1 base and 3 bases respectively, with 15 bases between them. The CDR3 spells CASSQVSGPNYYGYTF. In DNA form, the CDR3 reads TGCGCCAGCAGCCAAGTCTCGGGCCCCAATTACTATGGCTACACCTTC.

The chain couples TRBV12-3 or TRBV12-4 to TRBJ2-1, with D perhaps TRBD2 (6 bases). This CDR3 has 17 residues. Deletions cut 3 bases from V and 5 bases from J, with 20 bases between. DNA of the CDR3: TGTGCCAGCAGTTTCGAAGGGTGGGGGGATATGGACAATGAGCAGTTCTTC. It yields the protein CASSFEGWGDMDNEQFF.

This chain joins TRBV15 and TRBJ1-2; D unclear. The germline gives CDR1 LNHNV, CDR2 YYDKDF (reference sequence). This CDR3 comprises 15 residues. Trimming took off 9 bases at V and 5 bases at J, with 22 bases between the two ends. DNA for the CDR3: TGTGCCACGCTGGAGGCGGCAGCCCATTTTTATGGCTACACCTTC. Amino acids: CATLEAAAHFYGYTF.

This rearrangement joins TRBV20-1 to TRBJ1-5; unclear D gene. CDR1 and CDR2 from the germline V gene are DFQATT and SNEGSKA (reference sequence). V shed 3 bases and J shed 7 bases, with 10 bases lying between them. The CDR3 is 12 amino acids. CDR3 in amino acids: CSASPGSQPQHF. The CDR3 coding sequence is TGCAGTGCTAGCCCGGGATCCCAGCCCCAGCATTTT.

The chain recombines TRBV15 with TRBJ1-2; no clear D gene. V shed 0 bases and J shed 8 bases, with 13 bases lying between them. CDR1 and CDR2 from the germline V gene are LNHNV and YYDKDF (reference sequence). The CDR3 totals 14 residues. The CDR3 DNA reads as TGTGCCACCAGCAGAGATGGCTTCTCTGGGGGCTACACCTTC. This sequence encodes CATSRDGFSGGYTF.

The gene calls are TRBV28 and TRBJ1-5; 7 nucleotides match TRBD1. This CDR3 is built from 15 residues. Germline V gives CDR1 MDHEN, CDR2 SYDVKM. After removal of 7 bases from V and 2 bases from J, the junction contained 8 bases not matched to a gene. Here the CDR3 reads CASISAGGRNQPQHF. In nucleotides, the CDR3 is TGTGCCAGCATATCCGCAGGGGGTCGCAATCAGCCCCAGCATTTT. Full variable domain (rest looked up from reference TRBV28 and TRBJ1-5): DVKVTQSSRYLVKRTGEKVFLECVQDMDHENMFWYRQDPGLGLRLIYFSYDVKMKEKGDIPEGYSVSREKKERFSLILESASTNQTSMYLCASISAGGRNQPQHFGDGTRLSIL.

This clonotype was counted between two and nine times. The rearrangement joins TRBV7-9 to TRBJ2-5; 8 nucleotides align to TRBD1. This CDR3 has 14 amino acids. Trimming removed 6 bases from V and 1 base from J; junction bases left unmatched: 4. CDR1 and CDR2 from the germline V gene are SEHNR and FQNEAQ (reference sequence). The CDR3 sequence: CASSYGQGQETQYF. CDR3 nucleotide sequence: TGTGCCAGCAGTTACGGACAGGGCCAAGAGACCCAGTACTTC. Using reference TRBV7-9 and TRBJ2-5 for the parts outside the CDR3, the full variable domain is DTGVSQNPRHKITKRGQNVTFRCDPISEHNRLYWYRQTLGQGPEFLTYFQNEAQLEKSRLLSDRFSAERPKGSFSTLEIQRTEQGDSAMYLCASSYGQGQETQYFGPGTRLLVL.